This T cell receptor beta chain is from a study of cytomegalovirus exposure and HLA in healthy donors. The PCR was carried out with 60 Vbeta primers and 13 Jbeta primers. The data were produced by immunoSEQ multiplex PCR, yet TCRdb's version contains in-frame clones alone and is incomplete. This sample has about 130,000 clones, with around 80% found just once. The CDR3 totals 14 residues. In germline, CDR1 is SNHLY, CDR2 FYNNEI. V lost 4 bases, J lost 2 bases, and 4 bases stayed unmatched. The rearrangement joins TRBV2 to TRBJ2-5; 7 bases align to TRBD1. The source material was PBMCs. This clonotype originated in a female donor in good health and CMV-seronegative. Here the CDR3 DNA reads TGTGCCAGCAGTGGGACAGGAGTACAAGAGACCCAGTACTTC. This codes for CASSGTGVQETQYF.